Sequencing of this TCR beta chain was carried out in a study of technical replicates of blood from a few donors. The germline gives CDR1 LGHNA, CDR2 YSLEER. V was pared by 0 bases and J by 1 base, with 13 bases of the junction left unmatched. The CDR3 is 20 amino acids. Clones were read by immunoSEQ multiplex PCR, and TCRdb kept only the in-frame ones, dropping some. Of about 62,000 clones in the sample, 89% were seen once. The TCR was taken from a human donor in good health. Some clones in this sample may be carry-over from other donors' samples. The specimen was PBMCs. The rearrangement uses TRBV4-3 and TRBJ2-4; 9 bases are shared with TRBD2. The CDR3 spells CASSQDTGTSFMAAKNIQYF. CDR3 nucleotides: TGCGCCAGCAGCCAAGACACCGGGACTAGCTTCATGGCGGCCAAAAACATTCAGTACTTC.